This TCR beta chain comes out of a study of T cell repertoires in cytomegalovirus infection. Findings and limits, study-wide: Clonotypes of TCR beta that were HLA-C-restricted and CMV-specific dominated the ex vivo response. People with CMV and the relevant HLA were identified by cumulative public TCR beta family frequency.

The CDR3 totals 14 residues. CDR1 is MNHNS, CDR2 SASEGT, per germline. Trimming took 2 bases from V and 4 from J, leaving 6 bases between them. This clonotype was detected ten times or more. Its antigen is still unknown. From the reads, TCRdb called clonotypes with MiXCR, one entry per CDR3 protein. The sample shows fewer than 1,000,000 distinct CDR3 sequences, approximately 31% of them seen only once. Specimen: cultured CD8+ T cells from PBMCs, collected from culture after CMV antigen stimulation. This sequence was found in a human donor in good health (CMV status not recorded). Some clones in this sample may be carry-over from other donors' samples. This chain links TRBV6-1 with TRBJ2-6; D is unresolved. CDR3 protein: CASSEPPGANVLTF. The CDR3 DNA sequence: TGTGCCAGCAGTGAACCCCCCGGGGCCAACGTCCTGACTTTC.